The present TCR beta chain was sequenced within a study of tumor-infiltrating lymphocytes in localized non-small cell lung cancer. Looking at the study overall: Patients included smokers and never-smokers with various histologies, some sampled after neoadjuvant chemotherapy. Findings and caveats of the study: No link was found between tumor T-cell fraction and recurrence-free survival.

Points on this clone: Its antigen is not known.

Some clones are missing from TCRdb's copy, which holds only in-frame ones; the method was immunoSEQ multiplex PCR. Among some 5,900 clones listed, less than 85% were seen once. Trimming cost V 4 bases and J 5 bases; bases outside gene matches: 13. The CDR3 runs to 16 residues. Germline V gives CDR1 SGHDT, CDR2 YYEEEE. The chain employs TRBV5-6 and TRBJ2-7, with 9 bases that match TRBD1. Specimen: lung tumor tissue. The sequence was collected from a human donor with non-small cell lung cancer. The CDR3 sequence is CASSATGGLLGNEQYF. In DNA, the CDR3 is TGTGCCAGCAGCGCGACAGGGGGGCTGCTGGGGAACGAGCAGTACTTC.